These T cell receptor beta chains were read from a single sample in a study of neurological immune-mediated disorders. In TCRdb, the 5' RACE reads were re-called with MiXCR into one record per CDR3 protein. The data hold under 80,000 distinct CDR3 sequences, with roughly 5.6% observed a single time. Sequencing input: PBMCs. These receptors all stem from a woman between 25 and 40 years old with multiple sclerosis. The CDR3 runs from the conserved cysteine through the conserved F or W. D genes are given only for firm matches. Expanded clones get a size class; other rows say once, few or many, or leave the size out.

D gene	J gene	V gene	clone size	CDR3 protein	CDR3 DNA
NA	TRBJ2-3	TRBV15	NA	CATSREGISGTFASTDTQYF	TGTGCCACCAGCAGAGAAGGTATCAGTGGGACATTTGCTAGCACAGATACGCAGTATTTT
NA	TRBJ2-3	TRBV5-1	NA	CASSLFGNRDTDTQYF	TGCGCCAGCAGCTTATTCGGGAACAGGGACACAGATACGCAGTATTTT
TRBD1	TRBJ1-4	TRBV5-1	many	CASSLSGQGYEKLFF	TGCGCCAGCAGCCTGTCAGGACAGGGATATGAAAAACTGTTTTTT
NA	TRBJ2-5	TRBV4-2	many	CASSQDYGGKQETQYF	TGTGCCAGCAGCCAAGATTACGGTGGGAAGCAAGAGACCCAGTACTTC
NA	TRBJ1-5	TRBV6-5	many	CASSSRDNNQPQHF	TGTGCCAGCAGTTCCCGGGACAACAATCAGCCCCAGCATTTT
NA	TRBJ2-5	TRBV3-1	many	CASSLTGAQETQYF	TGTGCCAGCAGCCTGACCGGGGCCCAAGAGACCCAGTACTTC
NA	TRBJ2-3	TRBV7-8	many	CASSPRGYTDTQYF	TGTGCCAGCAGCCCTCGCGGGTACACAGATACGCAGTATTTT
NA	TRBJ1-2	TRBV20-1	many	CSATSRGYTF	TGCAGTGCTACGTCTCGGGGCTACACCTTC
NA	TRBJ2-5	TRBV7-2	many	CASSLGPPRGGQETQYF	TGTGCCAGCAGCTTAGGACCTCCTCGCGGTGGCCAAGAGACCCAGTACTTC
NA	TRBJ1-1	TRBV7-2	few	CASSLAPGSIDTEAFF	TGTGCCAGCAGCTTAGCTCCGGGTTCAATAGACACTGAAGCTTTCTTT
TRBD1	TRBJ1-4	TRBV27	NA	CASSRQGDEKLFF	TGTGCCAGCAGTCGACAGGGTGACGAAAAACTGTTTTTT
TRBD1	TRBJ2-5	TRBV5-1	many	CASSLRQGSVQETQYF	TGCGCCAGCAGCCTCCGACAGGGCAGCGTCCAAGAGACCCAGTACTTC
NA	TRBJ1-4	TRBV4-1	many	CASSFLGANEKLFF	TGCGCCAGCAGCTTCCTCGGGGCTAATGAAAAACTGTTTTTT
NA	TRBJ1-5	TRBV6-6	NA	CAGSSPNQPQHF	TGTGCCGGCTCGTCGCCGAATCAGCCCCAGCATTTT
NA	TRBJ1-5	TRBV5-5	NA	CASSFTGFDNQPQHF	TGTGCCAGCAGCTTTACAGGGTTTGACAATCAGCCCCAGCATTTT
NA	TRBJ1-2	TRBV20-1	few	CSAPVGQGANPF	NA
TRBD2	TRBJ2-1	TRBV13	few	CASSSRGIDEYEQFF	TGTGCCAGCAGCTCGCGGGGGATCGATGAATATGAGCAGTTCTTC
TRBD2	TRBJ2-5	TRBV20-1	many	CSGLAGGPQETQYF	TGCAGCGGACTAGCGGGGGGGCCCCAAGAGACCCAGTACTTC
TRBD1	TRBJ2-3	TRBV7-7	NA	CASSPGTAFSTDTQYF	TGTGCTAGCAGCCCAGGGACAGCTTTTAGCACAGATACGCAGTATTTT
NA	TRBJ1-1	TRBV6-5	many	CASSSWAGEGTFF	TGTGCCAGCAGCTCGTGGGCAGGGGAAGGGACTTTCTTT
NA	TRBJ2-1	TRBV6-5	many	CASSDDNEQFF	TGTGCCAGCAGCGATGACAATGAGCAGTTCTTC
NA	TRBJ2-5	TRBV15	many	CATSRDLGVQETQYF	TGTGCCACCAGCAGAGATCTGGGGGTACAAGAGACCCAGTACTTC
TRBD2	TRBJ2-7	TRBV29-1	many	CSVVIIAGRSYEQYF	TGCAGCGTTGTTATCATAGCGGGCCGCTCCTACGAGCAGTACTTC
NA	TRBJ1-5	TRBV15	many	CATSRDRETGYQPQNF	TGTGCCACCAGCAGAGATCGTGAGACTGGTTATCAGCCCCAGAATTTT
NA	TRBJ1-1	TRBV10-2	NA	CASSGRGSETEAFF	TGCGCCAGCAGTGGAAGGGGGTCGGAAACTGAAGCTTTCTTT